This T cell receptor (beta chain) originates from a study of blood T cells in healthy people across ages. Overall study findings and caveats: While age rose, TCR beta diversity per million T cells dropped in a roughly linear way.

Together with a sample-barcoded 5' primer, a J-beta primer mix was included in a second PCR lasting roughly 6 to 12 cycles. Using its own MiXCR run on the 5' RACE reads, TCRdb lists one record per CDR3 protein. The sample contains some 760,000 distinct CDR3 sequences, around a quarter of which appear only once. There are a few counts of this clonotype. Its antigen is currently unknown. V shed 4 bases and J 6 bases; nucleotides not matched to a gene: 8. This CDR3 contains 15 residues. Looked up from germline, CDR1 is SGHRS and CDR2 is YFSETQ. Each sample had at least 6 million PBMCs isolated. This same sample was also taken into another study, of T cells of mothers and their children. Per that paper: Donation was provided by three healthy Caucasian mothers along with their six children. Related mother-child pairs showed slightly, non-significantly higher overlap than unrelated pairs.

The specimen was blood. V and J are TRBV5-1 and TRBJ2-5; 11 bases match TRBD2. The receptor was isolated from a boy between 10 and 17 years old in good health. The CDR3, as DNA: TGCGCCAGCAGCACAACGACTAGCGGGGTTCAGACCCAGTACTTC. This translates into CASSTTTSGVQTQYF.